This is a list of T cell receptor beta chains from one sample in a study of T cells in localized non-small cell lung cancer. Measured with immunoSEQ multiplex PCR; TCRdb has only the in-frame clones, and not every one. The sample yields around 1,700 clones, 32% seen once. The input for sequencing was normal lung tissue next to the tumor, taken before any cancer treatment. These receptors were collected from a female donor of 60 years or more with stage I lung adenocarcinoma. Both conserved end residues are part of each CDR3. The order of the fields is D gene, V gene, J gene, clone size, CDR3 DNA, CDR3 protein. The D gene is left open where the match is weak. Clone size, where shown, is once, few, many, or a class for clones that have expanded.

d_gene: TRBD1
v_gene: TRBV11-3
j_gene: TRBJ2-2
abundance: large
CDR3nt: TGTGCCAGCACTCCGACAGGGGCGAACACCGGGGAGCTGTTTTTT
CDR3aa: CASTPTGANTGELFF

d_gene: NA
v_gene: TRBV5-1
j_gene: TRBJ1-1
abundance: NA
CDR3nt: TGCGCCAGCAGCTTGAAGGGTGGAGAGGGCGAAGCTTTCTTT
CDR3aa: CASSLKGGEGEAFF

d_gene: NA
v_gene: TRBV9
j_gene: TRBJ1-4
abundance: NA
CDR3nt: TGTGCCAGCACCGAAGACACTTCAACTAATGAAAAACTGTTTTTT
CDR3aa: CASTEDTSTNEKLFF

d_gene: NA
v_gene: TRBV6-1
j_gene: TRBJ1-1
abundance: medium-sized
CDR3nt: TGTGCCAGCAGTGAAGGCCTCAGGTGGAACACTGAAGCTTTCTTT
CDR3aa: CASSEGLRWNTEAFF

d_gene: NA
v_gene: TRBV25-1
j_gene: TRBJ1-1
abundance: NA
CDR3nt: TGTGCCAGCAGTGATTACGTGGACACTGAAGCTTTCTTT
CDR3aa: CASSDYVDTEAFF

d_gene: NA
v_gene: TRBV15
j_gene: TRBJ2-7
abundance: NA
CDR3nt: TGTGCCACCAGCAGAGACCGGACTTTAGCCTACGAGCAGTACTTC
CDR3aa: CATSRDRTLAYEQYF

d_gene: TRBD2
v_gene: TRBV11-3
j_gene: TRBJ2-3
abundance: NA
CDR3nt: TGTGCCAGCAGCAGCGGGACTACCCTCAGCACAGATACGCAGTATTTT
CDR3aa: CASSSGTTLSTDTQYF

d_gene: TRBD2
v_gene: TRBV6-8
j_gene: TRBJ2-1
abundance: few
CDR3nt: TGTGCCATCAGCCCCAACGCGGGAGGGCCTGGTAATGAGCAGTTCTTC
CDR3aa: CAISPNAGGPGNEQFF

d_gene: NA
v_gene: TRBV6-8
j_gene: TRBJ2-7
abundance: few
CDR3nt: TGTGCCAGCGGCACAGAGAACTCCTACGAGCAGTACTTC
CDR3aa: CASGTENSYEQYF

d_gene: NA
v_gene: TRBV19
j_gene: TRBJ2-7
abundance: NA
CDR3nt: TGTGCCAGTAGTATGAGGGCCGCTAACTCCTACGAGCAGTACTTC
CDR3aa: CASSMRAANSYEQYF

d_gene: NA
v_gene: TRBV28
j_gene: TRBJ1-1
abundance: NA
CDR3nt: TGTGCCAGCAGCTCTCCGGGCCAAAAGTGGAACACTGAAGCTTTCTTT
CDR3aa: CASSSPGQKWNTEAFF

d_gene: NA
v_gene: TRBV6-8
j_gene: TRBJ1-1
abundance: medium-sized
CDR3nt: TGTGCCAGCAGTTACTTCGGGAACACTGAAGCTTTCTTT
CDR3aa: CASSYFGNTEAFF

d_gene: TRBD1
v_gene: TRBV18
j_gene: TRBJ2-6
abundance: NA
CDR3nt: TGTGCCAGCTCAACCAGCTCAGGGGGCACTGGGGCCAACGTCCTGACTTTC
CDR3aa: CASSTSSGGTGANVLTF

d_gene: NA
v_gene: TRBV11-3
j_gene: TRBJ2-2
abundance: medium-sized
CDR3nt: TGTGCCAGCGACGGCGGTGGTTTTATCGGGGAGCTGTTTTTT
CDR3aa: CASDGGGFIGELFF

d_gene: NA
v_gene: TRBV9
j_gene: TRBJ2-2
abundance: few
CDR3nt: TGTGCCAGCAAAGGCAGTCCGAACACCGGGGAGCTGTTTTTT
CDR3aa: CASKGSPNTGELFF

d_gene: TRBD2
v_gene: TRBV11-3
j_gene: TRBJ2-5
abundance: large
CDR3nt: TGTGCCAGCAGCGTCGGGACTAGCGGGGGGATAAGTCAAGAGACCCAGTACTTC
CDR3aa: CASSVGTSGGISQETQYF

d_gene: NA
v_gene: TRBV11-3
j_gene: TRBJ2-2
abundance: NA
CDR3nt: TGTGCCAGCAGCCGACCCAGGAGCGAGGCCCCCACCGGGGAGCTGTTTTTT
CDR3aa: CASSRPRSEAPTGELFF

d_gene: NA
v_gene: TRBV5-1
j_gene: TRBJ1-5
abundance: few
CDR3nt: TGCGCCAGCAGCTTCTCTGGGGGGAACAATCAGCCCCAGCATTTT
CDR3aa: CASSFSGGNNQPQHF

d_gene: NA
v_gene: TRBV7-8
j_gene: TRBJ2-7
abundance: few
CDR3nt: TGTGCCAGCAGCTTAAACCCAAACTACGAGCAGTACTTC
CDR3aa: CASSLNPNYEQYF

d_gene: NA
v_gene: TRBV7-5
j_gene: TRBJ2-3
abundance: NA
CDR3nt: TGTGCCAGCAGCCAGACGGGAGGCAGGGATACGCAGTATTTT
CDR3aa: CASSQTGGRDTQYF

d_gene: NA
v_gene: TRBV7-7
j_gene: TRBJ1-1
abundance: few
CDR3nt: TGTGCCAGCAGCTCAGGTCCCGGGGAGAACACTGAAGCTTTCTTT
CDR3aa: CASSSGPGENTEAFF

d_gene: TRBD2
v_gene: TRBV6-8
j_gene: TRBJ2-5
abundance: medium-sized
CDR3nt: TGTGCCAGCAGTCTCCGAAGGACTAGTGTGGGGACCCAGTACTTC
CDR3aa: CASSLRRTSVGTQYF

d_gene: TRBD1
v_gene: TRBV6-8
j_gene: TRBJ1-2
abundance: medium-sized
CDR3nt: TGTGCCAGCACCCAGGGGGGGGCGCAGCTTGGCTACACCTTC
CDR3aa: CASTQGGAQLGYTF

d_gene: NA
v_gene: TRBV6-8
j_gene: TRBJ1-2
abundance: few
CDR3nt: TGTGCCATCAGGGAGGACAGACCATATGGCTACACCTTC
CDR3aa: CAIREDRPYGYTF

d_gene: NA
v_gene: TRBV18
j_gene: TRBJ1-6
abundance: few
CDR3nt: TGTGCCAGCTCACCACAGGGGGCCTATAATTCACCCCTCCACTTT
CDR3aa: CASSPQGAYNSPLHF

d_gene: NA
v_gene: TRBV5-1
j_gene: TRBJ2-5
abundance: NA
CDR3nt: TGCGCCAGCAGCTTGGGGCTGATGGTTGGGGGAGGAGAGACCCAGTACTTC
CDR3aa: CASSLGLMVGGGETQYF

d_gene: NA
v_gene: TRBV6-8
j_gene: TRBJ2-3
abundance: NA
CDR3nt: TGTGCCAGCAGTGCACGAGAAGAGGGGCCGAATACGCAGTATTTT
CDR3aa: CASSAREEGPNTQYF

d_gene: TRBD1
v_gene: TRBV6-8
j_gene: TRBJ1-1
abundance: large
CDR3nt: TGTGCCAGCAGGGCGACTGACAGGGGGATCACTGAAGCTTTCTTT
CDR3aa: CASRATDRGITEAFF

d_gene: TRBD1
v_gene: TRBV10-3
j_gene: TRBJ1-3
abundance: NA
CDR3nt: TGTGCCAGCCGGACAGGGCGACCGGACGACTCTGGAAACACCATATATTTT
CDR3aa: CASRTGRPDDSGNTIYF

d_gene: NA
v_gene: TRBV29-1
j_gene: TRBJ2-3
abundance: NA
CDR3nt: TGCAGCGTTGGGCGGCGCGGGGCCACAGATACGCAGTATTTT
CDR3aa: CSVGRRGATDTQYF

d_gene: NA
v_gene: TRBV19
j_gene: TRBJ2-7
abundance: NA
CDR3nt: TGTGCCACTATGGACGCAAACCTCTACGAGCAGTACTTC
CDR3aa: CATMDANLYEQYF

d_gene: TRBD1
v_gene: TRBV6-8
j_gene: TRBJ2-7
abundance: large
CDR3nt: TGTGCCATCAGTCCGACAGGGTTCAACGAGCAGTACTTC
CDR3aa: CAISPTGFNEQYF

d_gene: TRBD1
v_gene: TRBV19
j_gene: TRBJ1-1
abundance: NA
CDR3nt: TGTGCCAGTAGTATAGAGGTTGCAGGGGGCTGGTACACTGAAGCTTTCTTT
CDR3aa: CASSIEVAGGWYTEAFF

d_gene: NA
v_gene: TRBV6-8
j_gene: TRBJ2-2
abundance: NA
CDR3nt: TGTGCCAGCACTCTCTTGAACACCGGGGAGCTGTTTTTT
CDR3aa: CASTLLNTGELFF

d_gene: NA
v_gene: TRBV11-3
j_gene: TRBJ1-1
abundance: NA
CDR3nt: TGTGCCAGCAGCCTTACCGAAAAGGCGAACACTGAAGCTTTCTTT
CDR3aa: CASSLTEKANTEAFF

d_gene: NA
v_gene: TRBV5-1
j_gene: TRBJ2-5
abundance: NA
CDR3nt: TGCGCCAGCAGCTTGGGTGTGGTGTCAGAGACCCAGTACTTC
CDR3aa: CASSLGVVSETQYF

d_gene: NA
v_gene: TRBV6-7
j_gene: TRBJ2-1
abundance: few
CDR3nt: TGTGCCAGCAGTGTCTACAATGAGCAGTTCTTC
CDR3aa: CASSVYNEQFF